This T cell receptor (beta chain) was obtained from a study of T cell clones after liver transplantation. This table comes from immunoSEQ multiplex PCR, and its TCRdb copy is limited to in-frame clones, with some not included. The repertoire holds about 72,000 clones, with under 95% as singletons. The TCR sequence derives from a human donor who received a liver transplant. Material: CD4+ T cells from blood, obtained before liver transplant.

For the CDR3, the DNA is TGTGCCAGCAGCGCCCAGGGGAACACTGAAGCTTTCTTT. Its translation is CASSAQGNTEAFF. The genes are TRBV9 and TRBJ1-1; weak D call: TRBD1 (5 bases). Germline loops: CDR1 SGDLS, CDR2 YYNGEE. The CDR3 covers 13 residues. The V end was cut by 3 bases, the J end by 1 base, with 7 bases between.